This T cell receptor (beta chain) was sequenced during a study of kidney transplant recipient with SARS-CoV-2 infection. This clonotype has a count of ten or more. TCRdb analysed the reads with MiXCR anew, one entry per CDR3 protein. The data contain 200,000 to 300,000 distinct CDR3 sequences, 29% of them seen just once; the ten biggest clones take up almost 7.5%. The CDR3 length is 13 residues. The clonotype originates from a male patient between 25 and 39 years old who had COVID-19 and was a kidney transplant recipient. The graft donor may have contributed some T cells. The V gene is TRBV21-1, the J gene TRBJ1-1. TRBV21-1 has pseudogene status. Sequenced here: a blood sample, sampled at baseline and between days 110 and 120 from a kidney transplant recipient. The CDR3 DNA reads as TGTGCCAGCAGCAAAAACAAGAACACTGAAGCTTTCTTT. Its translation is CASSKNKNTEAFF.